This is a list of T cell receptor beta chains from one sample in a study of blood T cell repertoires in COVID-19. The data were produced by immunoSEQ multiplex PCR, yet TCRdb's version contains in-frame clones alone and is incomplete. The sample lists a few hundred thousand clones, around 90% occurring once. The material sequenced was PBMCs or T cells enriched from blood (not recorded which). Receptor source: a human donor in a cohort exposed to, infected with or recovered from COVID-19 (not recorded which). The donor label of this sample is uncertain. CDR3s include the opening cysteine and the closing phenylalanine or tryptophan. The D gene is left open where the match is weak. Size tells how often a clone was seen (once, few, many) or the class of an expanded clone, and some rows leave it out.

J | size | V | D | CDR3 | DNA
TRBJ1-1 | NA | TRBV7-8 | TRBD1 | CASAFRQGDGEAFF | TGTGCCAGCGCCTTCAGACAGGGTGATGGTGAAGCTTTCTTT
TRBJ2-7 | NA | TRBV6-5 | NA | CASSYRLALGEQYF | TGTGCCAGCAGTTACAGACTGGCCCTAGGAGAGCAGTACTTC
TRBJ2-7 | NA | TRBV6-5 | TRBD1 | CASSPGQGRYEQYF | TGTGCCAGCAGTCCGGGACAGGGCCGCTACGAGCAGTACTTC
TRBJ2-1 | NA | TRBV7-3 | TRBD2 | CASSPLGLAGSGNEQFF | TGTGCCAGCAGCCCACTGGGACTAGCGGGGTCGGGGAATGAGCAGTTCTTC
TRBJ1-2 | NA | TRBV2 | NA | CAREGLRGYTF | TGTGCCAGAGAAGGACTAAGGGGCTACACCTTC
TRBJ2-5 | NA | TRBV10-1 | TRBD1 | CASSEGTGQETQYF | TGCGCCAGCAGTGAGGGGACAGGTCAAGAGACCCAGTACTTC
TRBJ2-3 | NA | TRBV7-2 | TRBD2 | CASRATSGLADTQYF | TGTGCCAGCAGGGCGACTAGCGGGCTCGCAGATACGCAGTATTTT
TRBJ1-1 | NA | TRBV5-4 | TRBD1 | CASSQTQGANTEAFF | TGTGCCAGCAGCCAAACACAGGGGGCGAACACTGAAGCTTTCTTT
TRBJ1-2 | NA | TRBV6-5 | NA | CASSSAGRGHGYTF | TGTGCCAGCAGTTCAGCCGGCAGGGGCCATGGCTACACCTTC
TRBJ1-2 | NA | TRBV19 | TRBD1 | CASIPERDRGGYTF | TGTGCCAGTATTCCCGAACGGGACAGGGGTGGCTACACCTTC
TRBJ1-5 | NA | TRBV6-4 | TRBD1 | CASRVGQGVQPQHF | TGTGCCAGCAGAGTAGGACAGGGGGTGCAGCCCCAGCATTTT
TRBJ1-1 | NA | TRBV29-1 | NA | CSVVSLGPNTEAFF | TGCAGCGTTGTTAGCCTGGGGCCGAACACTGAAGCTTTCTTT
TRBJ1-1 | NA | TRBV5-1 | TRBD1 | CASSPDRGDFWTEAFF | TGCGCCAGCAGCCCGGACAGGGGTGATTTCTGGACTGAAGCTTTCTTT
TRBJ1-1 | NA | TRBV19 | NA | CASSSPGLSAEAFF | TGTGCCAGTAGTTCGCCAGGGTTGAGTGCTGAAGCTTTCTTT
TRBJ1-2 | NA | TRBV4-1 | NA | CASSQDRASYTF | TGCGCCAGCAGCCAAGATCGAGCGAGCTACACCTTC
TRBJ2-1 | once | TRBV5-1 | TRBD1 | CASSLVGQGAHNEQFF | TGCGCCAGCAGCTTGGTAGGACAGGGGGCCCACAATGAGCAGTTCTTC
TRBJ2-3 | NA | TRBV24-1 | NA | CATRDDRSTDTQYF | TGTGCCACCAGGGATGACAGAAGCACAGATACGCAGTATTTT